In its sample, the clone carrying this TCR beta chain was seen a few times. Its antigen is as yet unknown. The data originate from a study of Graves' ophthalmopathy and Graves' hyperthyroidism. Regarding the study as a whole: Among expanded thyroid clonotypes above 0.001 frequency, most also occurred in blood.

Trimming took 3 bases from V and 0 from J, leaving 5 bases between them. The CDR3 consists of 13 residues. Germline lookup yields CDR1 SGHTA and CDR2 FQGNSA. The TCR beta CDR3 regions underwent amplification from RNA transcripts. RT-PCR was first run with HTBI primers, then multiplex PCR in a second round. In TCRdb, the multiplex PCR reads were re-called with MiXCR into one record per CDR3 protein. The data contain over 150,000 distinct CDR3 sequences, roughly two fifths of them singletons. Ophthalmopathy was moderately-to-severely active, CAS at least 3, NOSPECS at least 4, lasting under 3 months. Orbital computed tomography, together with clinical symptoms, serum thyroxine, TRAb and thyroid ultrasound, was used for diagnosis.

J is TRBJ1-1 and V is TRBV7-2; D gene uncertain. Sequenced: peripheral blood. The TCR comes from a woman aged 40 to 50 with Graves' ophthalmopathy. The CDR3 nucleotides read TGTGCCAGCAGCTTTTTAGTGAACACTGAAGCTTTCTTT. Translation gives CASSFLVNTEAFF. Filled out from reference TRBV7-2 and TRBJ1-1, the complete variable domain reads GAGVSQSPSNKVTEKGKDVELRCDPISGHTALYWYRQSLGQGLEFLIYFQGNSAPDKSGLPSDRFSAERTGGSVSTLTIQRTQQEDSAVYLCASSFLVNTEAFFGQGTRLTVV.